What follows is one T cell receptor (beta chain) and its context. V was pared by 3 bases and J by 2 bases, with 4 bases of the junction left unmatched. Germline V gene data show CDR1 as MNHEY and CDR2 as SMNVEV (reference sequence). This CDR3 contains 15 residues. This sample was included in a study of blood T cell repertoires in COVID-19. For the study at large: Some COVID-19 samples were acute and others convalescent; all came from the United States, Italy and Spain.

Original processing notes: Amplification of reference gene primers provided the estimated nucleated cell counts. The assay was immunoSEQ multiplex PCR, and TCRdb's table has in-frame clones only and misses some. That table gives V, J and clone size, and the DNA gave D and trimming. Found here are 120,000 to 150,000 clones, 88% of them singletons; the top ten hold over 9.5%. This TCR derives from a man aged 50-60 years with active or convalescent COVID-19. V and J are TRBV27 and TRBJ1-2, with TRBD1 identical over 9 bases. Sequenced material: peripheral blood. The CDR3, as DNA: TGTGCCAGCAGTTTGAAACAGGGGGCGAACTATGGCTACACCTTC. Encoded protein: CASSLKQGANYGYTF.